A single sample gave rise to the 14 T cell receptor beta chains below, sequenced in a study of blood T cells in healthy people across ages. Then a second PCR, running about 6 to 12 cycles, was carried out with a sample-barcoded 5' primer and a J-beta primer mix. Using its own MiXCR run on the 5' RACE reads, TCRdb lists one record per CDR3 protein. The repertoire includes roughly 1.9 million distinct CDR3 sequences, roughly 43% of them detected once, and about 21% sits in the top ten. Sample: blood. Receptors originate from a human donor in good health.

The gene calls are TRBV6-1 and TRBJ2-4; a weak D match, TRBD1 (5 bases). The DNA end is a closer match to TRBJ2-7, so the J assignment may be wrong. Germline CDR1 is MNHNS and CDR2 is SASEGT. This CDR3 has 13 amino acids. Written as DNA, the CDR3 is TGTGCCAGTCGAGAGACAGCCAAATACGAGCAGTACTTC. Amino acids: CASRETAKYEQYF.

This CDR3 is CASSKSAHWDEQYF. CDR3 nucleotides: TGTGCCAGCAGTAAATCGGCCCATTGGGACGAGCAGTACTTC. The chain uses TRBV27 and TRBJ2-7; D unresolved. There are 14 residues in the CDR3. Germline V lookup: CDR1 MNHEY, CDR2 SMNVEV (reference sequence). V shed 5 bases and J shed 5 bases, with 16 bases lying between them.

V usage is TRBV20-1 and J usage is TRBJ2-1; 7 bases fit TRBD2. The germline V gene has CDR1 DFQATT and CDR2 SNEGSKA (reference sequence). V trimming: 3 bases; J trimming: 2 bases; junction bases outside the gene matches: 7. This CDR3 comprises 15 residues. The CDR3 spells CSAREGRGAYNEQFF. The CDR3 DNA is TGCAGTGCTAGGGAGGGACGGGGGGCCTACAATGAGCAGTTCTTC.

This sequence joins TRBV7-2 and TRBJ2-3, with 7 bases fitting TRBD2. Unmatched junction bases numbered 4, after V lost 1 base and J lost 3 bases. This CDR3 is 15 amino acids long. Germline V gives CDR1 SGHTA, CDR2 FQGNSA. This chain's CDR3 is CASSLVSSGTDTQYF. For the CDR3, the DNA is TGTGCCAGCAGCTTAGTGTCTAGCGGTACAGATACGCAGTATTTT.

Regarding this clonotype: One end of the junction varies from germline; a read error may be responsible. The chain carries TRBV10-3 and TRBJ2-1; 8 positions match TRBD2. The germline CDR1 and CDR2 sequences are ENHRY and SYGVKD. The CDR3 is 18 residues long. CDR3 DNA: TGTGCCATCAGTGCCTATGGCGGGGGGACAAGCTCCTACAATGGGCAGTTCTTC. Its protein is CAISAYGGGTSSYNGQFF.

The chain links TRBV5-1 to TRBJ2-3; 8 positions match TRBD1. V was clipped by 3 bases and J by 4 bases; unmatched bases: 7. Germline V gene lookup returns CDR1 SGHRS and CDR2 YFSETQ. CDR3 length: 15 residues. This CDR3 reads CASSWGGQGPDTQYF. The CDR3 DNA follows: TGCGCCAGCAGCTGGGGAGGACAGGGCCCAGATACGCAGTATTTT.

The CDR3 nucleotides are TGTGCCATCAGTGAACTAGGCAGGGGTCATCCCCTCAACTACTACGAGCAGTACTTC. Amino acids: CAISELGRGHPLNYYEQYF. The rearrangement joins TRBV10-3 to TRBJ2-4; D is perhaps TRBD1 (6 bases). The J call may be faulty, since TRBJ2-7 better matches the DNA end. Looked up from germline, CDR1 is ENHRY and CDR2 is SYGVKD. The CDR3 is made up of 19 amino acids.

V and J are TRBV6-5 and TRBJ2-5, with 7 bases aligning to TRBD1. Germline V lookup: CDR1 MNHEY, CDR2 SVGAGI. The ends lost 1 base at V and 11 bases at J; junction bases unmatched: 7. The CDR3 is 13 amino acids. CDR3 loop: CASSYWTGAEQYF. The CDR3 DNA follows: TGTGCCAGCAGTTACTGGACAGGTGCTGAGCAGTACTTC.

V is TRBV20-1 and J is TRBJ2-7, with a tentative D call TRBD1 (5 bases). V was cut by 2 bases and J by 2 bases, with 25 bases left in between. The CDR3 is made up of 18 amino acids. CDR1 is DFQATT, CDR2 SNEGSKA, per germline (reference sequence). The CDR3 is CSARLRGLITVSPYEQYF. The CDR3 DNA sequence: TGCAGTGCTAGATTAAGGGGCCTGATAACGGTTTCTCCCTACGAGCAGTACTTC.

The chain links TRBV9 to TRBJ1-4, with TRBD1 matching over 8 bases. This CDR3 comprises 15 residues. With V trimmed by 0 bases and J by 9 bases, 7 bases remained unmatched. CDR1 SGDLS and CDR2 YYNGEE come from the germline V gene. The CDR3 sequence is CASSVGGDRWKKLFF. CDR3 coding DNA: TGTGCCAGCAGCGTAGGAGGGGACAGGTGGAAAAAACTGTTTTTT. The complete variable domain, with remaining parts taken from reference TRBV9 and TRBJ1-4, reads DSGVTQTPKHLITATGQRVTLRCSPRSGDLSVYWYQQSLDQGLQFLIQYYNGEERAKGNILERFSAQQFPDLHSELNLSSLELGDSALYFCASSVGGDRWKKLFFGSGTQLSVL.

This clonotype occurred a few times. CDR3: CAIRLAGDTDTQYF. The CDR3 DNA follows: TGTGCCATCAGGCTAGCGGGTGACACAGATACGCAGTATTTT. The chain combines TRBV10-3 with TRBJ2-3, with 8 bases matching TRBD2. CDR3 length: 14 residues. Germline-derived CDR1 and CDR2 are ENHRY and SYGVKD. V was pared by 6 bases and J by 2 bases, with 4 bases of the junction left unmatched.

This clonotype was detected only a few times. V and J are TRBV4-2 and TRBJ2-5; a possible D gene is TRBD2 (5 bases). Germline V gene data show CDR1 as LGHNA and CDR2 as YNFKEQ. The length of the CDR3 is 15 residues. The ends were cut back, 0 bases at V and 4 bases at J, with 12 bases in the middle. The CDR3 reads CASSQDPSFPETQYF. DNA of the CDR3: TGTGCCAGCAGCCAAGACCCTAGCTTCCCAGAGACCCAGTACTTC.

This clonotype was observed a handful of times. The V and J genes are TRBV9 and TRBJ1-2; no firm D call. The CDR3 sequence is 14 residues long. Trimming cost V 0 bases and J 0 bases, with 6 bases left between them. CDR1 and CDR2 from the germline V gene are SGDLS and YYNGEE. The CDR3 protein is CASSVASANYGYTF. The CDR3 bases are TGTGCCAGCAGCGTAGCTTCAGCTAACTATGGCTACACCTTC. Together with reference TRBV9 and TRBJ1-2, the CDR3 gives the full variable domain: DSGVTQTPKHLITATGQRVTLRCSPRSGDLSVYWYQQSLDQGLQFLIQYYNGEERAKGNILERFSAQQFPDLHSELNLSSLELGDSALYFCASSVASANYGYTFGSGTRLTVV.

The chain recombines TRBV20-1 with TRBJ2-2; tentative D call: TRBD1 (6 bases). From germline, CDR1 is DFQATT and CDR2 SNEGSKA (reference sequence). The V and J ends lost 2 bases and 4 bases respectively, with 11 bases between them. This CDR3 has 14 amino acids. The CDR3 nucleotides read TGCAGTGCTAGACCGACAGGTAGCACCGGGGAGCTGTTTTTT. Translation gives CSARPTGSTGELFF.